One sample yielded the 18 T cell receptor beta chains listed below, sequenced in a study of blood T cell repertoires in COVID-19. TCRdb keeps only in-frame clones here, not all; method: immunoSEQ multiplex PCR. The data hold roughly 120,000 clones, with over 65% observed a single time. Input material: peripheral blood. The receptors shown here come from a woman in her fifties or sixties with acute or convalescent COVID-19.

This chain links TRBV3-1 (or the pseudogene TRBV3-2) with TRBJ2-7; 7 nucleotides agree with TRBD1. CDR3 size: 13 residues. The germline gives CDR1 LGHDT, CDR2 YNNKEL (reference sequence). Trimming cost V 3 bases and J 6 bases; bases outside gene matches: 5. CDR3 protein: CASSQASGGEQYF. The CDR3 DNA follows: TGTGCCAGCAGCCAGGCGTCAGGGGGCGAGCAGTACTTC.

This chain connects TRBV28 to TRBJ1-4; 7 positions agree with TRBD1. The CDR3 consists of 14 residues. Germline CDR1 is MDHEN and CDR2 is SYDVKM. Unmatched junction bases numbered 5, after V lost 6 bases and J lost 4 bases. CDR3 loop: CASSIRDSNEKLFF. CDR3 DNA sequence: TGTGCCAGCAGCATCCGGGACAGTAATGAAAAACTGTTTTTT. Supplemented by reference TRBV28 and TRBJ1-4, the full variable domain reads DVKVTQSSRYLVKRTGEKVFLECVQDMDHENMFWYRQDPGLGLRLIYFSYDVKMKEKGDIPEGYSVSREKKERFSLILESASTNQTSMYLCASSIRDSNEKLFFGSGTQLSVL.

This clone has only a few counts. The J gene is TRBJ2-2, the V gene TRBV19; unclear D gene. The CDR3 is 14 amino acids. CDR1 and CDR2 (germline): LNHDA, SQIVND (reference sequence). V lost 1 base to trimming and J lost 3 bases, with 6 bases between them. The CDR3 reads CASSIAPDTGELFF. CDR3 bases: TGTGCCAGTAGTATAGCGCCGGACACCGGGGAGCTGTTTTTT.

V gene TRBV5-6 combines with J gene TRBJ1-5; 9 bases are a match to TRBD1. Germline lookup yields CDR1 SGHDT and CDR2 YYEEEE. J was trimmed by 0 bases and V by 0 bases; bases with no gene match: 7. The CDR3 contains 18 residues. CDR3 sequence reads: CASSLGDYRGLSNQPQHF. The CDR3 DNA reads TGTGCCAGCAGCTTGGGGGATTACAGGGGGCTTAGCAATCAGCCCCAGCATTTT.

In DNA, the CDR3 is TGTGCCAGTAGCCCTCGACAGATGAACACTGAAGCTTTCTTT. It specifies CASSPRQMNTEAFF. This rearrangement joins TRBV19 to TRBJ1-1; TRBD1 might be the D (5 bases). CDR3 length: 14 amino acids. Germline loops: CDR1 LNHDA, CDR2 SQIVND (reference sequence). Trimming took 6 bases from V and 0 from J, leaving 11 bases between them.

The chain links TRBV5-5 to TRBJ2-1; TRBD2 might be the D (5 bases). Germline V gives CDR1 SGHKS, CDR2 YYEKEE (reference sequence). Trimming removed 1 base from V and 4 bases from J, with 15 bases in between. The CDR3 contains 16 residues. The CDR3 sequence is CASSLTYRGPYNEQFF. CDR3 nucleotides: TGTGCCAGCAGCTTGACGTACCGGGGTCCTTACAATGAGCAGTTCTTC.

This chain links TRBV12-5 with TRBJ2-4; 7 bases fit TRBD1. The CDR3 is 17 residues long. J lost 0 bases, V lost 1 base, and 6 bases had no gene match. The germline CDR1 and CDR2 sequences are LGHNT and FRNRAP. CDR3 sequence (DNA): TGTGCTAGTGGTTTGGCGAGGGACAGTTTAGCCAAAAACATTCAGTACTTC. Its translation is CASGLARDSLAKNIQYF.

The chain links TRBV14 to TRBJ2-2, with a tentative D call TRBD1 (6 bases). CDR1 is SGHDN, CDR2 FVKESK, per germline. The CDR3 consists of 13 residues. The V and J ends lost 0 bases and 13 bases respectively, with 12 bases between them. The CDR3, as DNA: TGTGCCAGCAGCCAAGATCTCAGGGGAGCGCTGTTTTTT. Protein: CASSQDLRGALFF.

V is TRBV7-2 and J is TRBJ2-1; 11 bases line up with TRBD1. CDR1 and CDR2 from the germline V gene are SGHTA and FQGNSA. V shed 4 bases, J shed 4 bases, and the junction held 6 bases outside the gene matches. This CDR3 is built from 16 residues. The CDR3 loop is CASSSRTGGVYNEQFF. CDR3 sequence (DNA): TGTGCCAGCAGCTCGCGGACAGGGGGCGTATACAATGAGCAGTTCTTC.

CDR3 bases: TGTGCCAGCAGCGCCCCGGCGGGGCAACTCGGGGCCAACGTCCTGACTTTC. It yields the protein CASSAPAGQLGANVLTF. V gene TRBV9 combines with J gene TRBJ2-6, with D perhaps matching TRBD2 (6 bases). Germline loops: CDR1 SGDLS, CDR2 YYNGEE. Trimming removed 3 bases from V and 4 bases from J, with 17 bases in between. The CDR3 spans 17 residues. The entire variable domain, with the rest obtained from reference TRBV9 and TRBJ2-6, is as follows: DSGVTQTPKHLITATGQRVTLRCSPRSGDLSVYWYQQSLDQGLQFLIQYYNGEERAKGNILERFSAQQFPDLHSELNLSSLELGDSALYFCASSAPAGQLGANVLTFGAGSRLTVL.

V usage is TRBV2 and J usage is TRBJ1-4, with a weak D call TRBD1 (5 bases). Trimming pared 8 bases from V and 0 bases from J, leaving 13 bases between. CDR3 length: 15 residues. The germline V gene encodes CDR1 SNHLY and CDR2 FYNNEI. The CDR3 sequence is CASGGLSPTNEKLFF. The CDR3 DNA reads TGTGCCAGCGGGGGGTTAAGCCCAACTAATGAAAAACTGTTTTTT.

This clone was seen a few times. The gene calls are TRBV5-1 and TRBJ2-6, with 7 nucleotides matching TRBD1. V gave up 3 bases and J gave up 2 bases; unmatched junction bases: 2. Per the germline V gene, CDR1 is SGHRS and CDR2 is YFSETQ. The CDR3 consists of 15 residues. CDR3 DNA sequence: TGCGCCAGCAGCTCAGGGGGAACTGGGGCCAACGTCCTGACTTTC. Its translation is CASSSGGTGANVLTF.

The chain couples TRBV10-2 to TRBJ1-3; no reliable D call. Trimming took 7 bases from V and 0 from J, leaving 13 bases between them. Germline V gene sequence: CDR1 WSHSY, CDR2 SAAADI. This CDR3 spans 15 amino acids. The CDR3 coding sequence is TGCGCCAGCAACTGGATCACGGGCTCTGGAAACACCATATATTTT. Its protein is CASNWITGSGNTIYF.

This CDR3 reads CASSPTGVYNEQFF. The CDR3 DNA is TGCGCCAGCAGCCCCACGGGGGTTTACAATGAGCAGTTCTTC. This chain links TRBV4-1 with TRBJ2-1; tentative D call: TRBD2 (6 bases). The germline V gene has CDR1 MGHRA and CDR2 YSYEKL. The germline V and J ends were trimmed by 4 bases and 4 bases, with 11 bases remaining between them. The CDR3 loop spans 14 amino acids.

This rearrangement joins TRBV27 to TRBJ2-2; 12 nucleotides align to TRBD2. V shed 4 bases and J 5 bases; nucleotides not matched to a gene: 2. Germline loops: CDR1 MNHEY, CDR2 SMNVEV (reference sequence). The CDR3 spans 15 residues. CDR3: CASSYGLAGTGELFF. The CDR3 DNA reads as TGTGCCAGCAGTTACGGACTAGCGGGAACCGGGGAGCTGTTTTTT.

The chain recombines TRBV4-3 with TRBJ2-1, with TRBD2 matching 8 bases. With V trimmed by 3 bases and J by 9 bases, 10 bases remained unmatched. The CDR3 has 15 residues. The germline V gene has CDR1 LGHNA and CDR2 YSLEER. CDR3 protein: CASSQGLVSASEQFF. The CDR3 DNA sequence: TGCGCCAGCAGCCAGGGACTAGTCTCCGCCAGTGAGCAGTTCTTC.

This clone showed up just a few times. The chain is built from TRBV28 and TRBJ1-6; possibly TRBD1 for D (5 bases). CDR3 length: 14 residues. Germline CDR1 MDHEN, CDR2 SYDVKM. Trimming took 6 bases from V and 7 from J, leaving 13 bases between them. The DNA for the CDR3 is TGTGCCAGCAGATCGGGGGTGAGGAATTCACCCCTCCACTTT. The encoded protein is CASRSGVRNSPLHF. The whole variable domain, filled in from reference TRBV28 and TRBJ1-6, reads DVKVTQSSRYLVKRTGEKVFLECVQDMDHENMFWYRQDPGLGLRLIYFSYDVKMKEKGDIPEGYSVSREKKERFSLILESASTNQTSMYLCASRSGVRNSPLHFGNGTRLTVT.

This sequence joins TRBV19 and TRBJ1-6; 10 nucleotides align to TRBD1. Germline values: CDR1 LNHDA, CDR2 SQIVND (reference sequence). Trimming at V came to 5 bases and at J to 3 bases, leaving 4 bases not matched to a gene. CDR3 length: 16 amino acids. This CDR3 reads CASSPGQGGYNSPLHF. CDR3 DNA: TGTGCCAGTAGTCCTGGACAGGGGGGCTATAATTCACCCCTCCACTTT. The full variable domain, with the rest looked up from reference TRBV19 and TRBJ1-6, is DGGITQSPKYLFRKEGQNVTLSCEQNLNHDAMYWYRQDPGQGLRLIYYSQIVNDFQKGDIAEGYSVSREKKESFPLTVTSAQKNPTAFYLCASSPGQGGYNSPLHFGNGTRLTVT.